The 27 T cell receptor beta chains reported below all come from one sample, sequenced in a study of human T cells and chemical hapten exposure. Documented time point: healthy volunteer bleed at 6 weeks. Extraction of total RNA was performed on unfractionated whole blood. TCRdb itself ran the RACE reads through MiXCR, one entry per CDR3 protein. The data hold 35,000 to 55,000 distinct CDR3 sequences, with 3.7% observed a single time. The sequencing input was whole blood. These receptors originate from a human donor in good health. Some clones in this sample may be carry-over from other donors' samples.

This clonotype was seen only a few times. The chain joins TRBV12-3 or TRBV12-4 to TRBJ1-2, with D possibly TRBD1 on 6 matching bases. The CDR3 has 13 amino acids. V lost 6 bases, J lost 4 bases, and 12 bases lay in between. The CDR3 protein is CASSPTGLYGYTF. The CDR3 nucleotides are TGTGCCAGCAGCCCGACAGGCCTCTATGGCTACACCTTC.

This clonotype was picked up a small number of times. The chain links TRBV12-3 or TRBV12-4 to TRBJ2-1; TRBD2 matches 9 bases. The junction had 14 bases not matched to a gene; V was cut back by 4 bases and J by 4 bases. This CDR3 region has 18 residues. Written as DNA, the CDR3 is TGTGCCAGCAGTTCAAACCGAGGACTAGCGAGATTATACAATGAGCAGTTCTTC. Translation gives CASSSNRGLARLYNEQFF.

This clonotype was detected many times. In nucleotides, the CDR3 is TGTGCCAGCAGAATTCAAAGGGACAATTCACCCCTCCACTTT. Translated, it gives CASRIQRDNSPLHF. The chain has TRBV27 and TRBJ1-6; perhaps TRBD1 as D (5 bases). V lost 6 bases and J lost 7, with 13 bases in between. The CDR3 sequence is 14 residues long. Germline CDR1 reads MNHEY; CDR2 reads SMNVEV (reference sequence).

This clonotype was observed many times. An end of the junction does not agree with germline; a read error may underlie this. The chain combines TRBV28 with TRBJ2-7; 7 nucleotides agree with TRBD1. This CDR3 region has 13 residues. Germline CDR1 MDHEN, CDR2 SYDVKM. The CDR3 DNA follows: TGTGCCAGCACCGACAGGGTCTCCCACGAGCAGTACTTC. Protein product: CASTDRVSHEQYF. The full variable domain, in which reference TRBV28 and TRBJ2-7 provide the parts outside the CDR3, is DVKVTQSSRYLVKRTGEKVFLECVQDMDHENMFWYRQDPGLGLRLIYFSYDVKMKEKGDIPEGYSVSREKKERFSLILESASTNQTSMYLCASTDRVSHEQYFGPGTRLTVT.

This clonotype was seen many times. CDR3 coding DNA: TGTGCCAGCAGTCCCCGGCTAGCGGGATACAATGAGCAGTTCTTC. It specifies CASSPRLAGYNEQFF. The rearrangement joins TRBV12-3 or TRBV12-4 to TRBJ2-1; 9 bases are shared with TRBD2. The CDR3 sequence is 15 residues long. J lost 4 bases, V lost 5 bases, and 6 bases had no gene match.

This clonotype was detected many times. This rearrangement joins TRBV7-2 to TRBJ1-4; D not resolved. Germline V gives CDR1 SGHTA, CDR2 FQGNSA. This CDR3 has 15 residues. Trimming left V 1 base short and J 8 bases short, with 14 bases between. CDR3 sequence reads: CASSLGGEWREKLFF. Written as DNA, the CDR3 is TGTGCCAGCAGCTTAGGTGGGGAATGGAGAGAAAAACTGTTTTTT.

In this sample, this clonotype turned up many times. The chain recombines TRBV5-1 with TRBJ2-2, with 8 bases lining up with TRBD1. CDR1 and CDR2 from the germline V gene are SGHRS and YFSETQ. J was trimmed by 3 bases and V by 4 bases; bases with no gene match: 8. This CDR3 has 16 residues. CDR3 sequence (DNA): TGCGCCAGCAGCCCTGTGGCAGGGGGCGACACCGGGGAGCTGTTTTTT. Translating it yields CASSPVAGGDTGELFF.

The CDR3 reads CAWRRSAVGTEAFF. The DNA for the CDR3 is TGTGCCTGGAGGAGATCCGCCGTGGGAACTGAAGCTTTCTTT. This sequence joins TRBV30 and TRBJ1-1; D not resolved. CDR1 and CDR2 from the germline V gene are GTSNPN and SVGIG (reference sequence). This CDR3 is 14 amino acids long. The V and J ends lost 3 bases and 5 bases respectively, with 16 bases between them. The full variable domain, completed using reference TRBV30 and TRBJ1-1, is SQTIHQWPATLVQPVGSPLSLECTVEGTSNPNLYWYRQAAGRGLQLLFYSVGIGQISSEVPQNLSASRPQDRQFILSSKKLLLSDSGFYLCAWRRSAVGTEAFFGQGTRLTVV.

The chain carries TRBV5-1 and TRBJ2-7; D possibly corresponds to TRBD2 (6 bases). The germline gives CDR1 SGHRS, CDR2 YFSETQ. CDR3 length: 15 residues. V lost 4 bases and J lost 2, with 16 bases in between. The CDR3 region is CASSPGDGTPYEQYF. In DNA form, the CDR3 reads TGCGCCAGCAGCCCGGGAGACGGGACTCCCTACGAGCAGTACTTC.

This clonotype was seen many times. The rearrangement uses TRBV3-1 and TRBJ1-5; no firm D call. The CDR3 is 14 amino acids. Germline V gives CDR1 LGHDT, CDR2 YNNKEL (reference sequence). V dropped 3 bases and J dropped 0 bases, with 6 bases sitting between them. The CDR3 is CASSQSHSNQPQHF. The CDR3 bases are TGTGCCAGCAGCCAGAGTCATAGCAATCAGCCCCAGCATTTT. Full variable domain (missing parts from reference TRBV3-1 and TRBJ1-5): DTAVSQTPKYLVTQMGNDKSIKCEQNLGHDTMYWYKQDSKKFLKIMFSYNNKELIINETVPNRFSPKSPDKAHLNLHINSLELGDSAVYFCASSQSHSNQPQHFGDGTRLSIL.

The chain combines TRBV27 with TRBJ2-5, with D hard to call. This CDR3 is 13 amino acids long. Germline loops: CDR1 MNHEY, CDR2 SMNVEV (reference sequence). V dropped 0 bases and J dropped 1 base, with 3 bases sitting between them. This CDR3 is CASSLSSQETQYF. The CDR3 nucleotides read TGTGCCAGCAGTTTATCGAGCCAAGAGACCCAGTACTTC.

This clonotype was picked up many times. One junction end disagrees with the germline gene, perhaps due to a read error. The V gene is TRBV3-1, the J gene TRBJ1-3; no definite D call. The germline CDR1 and CDR2 sequences are LGHDT and YNNKEL (reference sequence). The CDR3 contains 13 residues. CDR3 sequence: CASSLLSGNAIYF. The CDR3 nucleotides are TGTGCCAGCAGCCTACTTTCCGGAAACGCCATATATTTT.

This clonotype was recorded many times. The V gene is TRBV11-2, the J gene TRBJ2-1; D gene unclear. V was pared by 4 bases and J by 6 bases, with 7 bases between. The CDR3 totals 12 residues. CDR1 SGHAT and CDR2 FQNNGV come from the germline V gene. As DNA, the CDR3 is TGTGCCAGCAGCTCTCTAATCAATGAGCAGTTCTTC. This sequence encodes CASSSLINEQFF.

This clonotype was counted at least ten times. The chain recombines TRBV27 with TRBJ1-6; D is possibly TRBD1 (5 bases). The CDR3 covers 14 residues. CDR1 and CDR2 (germline): MNHEY, SMNVEV (reference sequence). Trimming stripped 7 bases from V and 7 bases from J, with 14 bases between. Here the CDR3 reads CASTLGATNSPLHF. In DNA, the CDR3 is TGTGCCAGCACCCTCGGGGCGACAAATTCACCCCTCCACTTT.

The table lists this clonotype with many counts. V gene TRBV2 combines with J gene TRBJ1-4; maybe TRBD1 (6 bases). The CDR3 totals 15 residues. With 7 bases removed from V and 8 bases from J, the gap between germline ends came to 20 bases. Germline V gene sequence: CDR1 SNHLY, CDR2 FYNNEI. The CDR3 region has the DNA TGTGCCAGCATTGTACAGGGCGGTGAAAGGGAAAAACTGTTTTTT. As protein: CASIVQGGEREKLFF.

The CDR3 spells CASSLDSSNQPQHF. CDR3 DNA: TGTGCCAGCAGCCTTGACAGCAGCAATCAGCCCCAGCATTTT. The chain combines TRBV7-2 with TRBJ1-5; a possible D gene is TRBD1 (5 bases). The CDR3 has 14 residues. Germline CDR1 is SGHTA and CDR2 is FQGNSA. With 5 bases removed from V and 1 base from J, the gap between germline ends came to 9 bases.

The chain couples TRBV12-3 or TRBV12-4 to TRBJ2-6; D may be TRBD1 (5 bases). The CDR3 spans 18 residues. Between the trimmed V and J ends, which lost 0 bases and 0 bases, there was a span of 12 bases. In DNA form, the CDR3 reads TGTGCCAGCAGTTTAGCACAGGCGAGAAGCTCTGGGGCCAACGTCCTGACTTTC. Residues: CASSLAQARSSGANVLTF.

The chain couples TRBV4-1 to TRBJ1-2, with TRBD1 identical over 7 bases. The length of the CDR3 is 16 residues. Per the germline V gene, CDR1 is MGHRA and CDR2 is YSYEKL. Trimming cost V 1 base and J 6 bases; bases outside gene matches: 11. The CDR3 region has the DNA TGCGCCAGCAGCCAAGTCGGAAAACAGGGGATCGATGGCTACACCTTC. Translated, it gives CASSQVGKQGIDGYTF.

Many counts were recorded for this clonotype. The rearrangement uses TRBV11-2 and TRBJ1-2; D is perhaps TRBD1 (5 bases). Germline CDR1 is SGHAT and CDR2 is FQNNGV. The CDR3 loop spans 13 amino acids. The V and J ends lost 5 bases and 2 bases respectively, with 9 bases between them. CDR3 amino acids: CASSPDTNYGYTF. The CDR3, as DNA: TGTGCCAGCAGCCCGGACACCAACTATGGCTACACCTTC.

There are a few counts of this clonotype. This chain links TRBV10-3 with TRBJ2-7, with D unclear. Germline V CDR1 and CDR2: ENHRY, SYGVKD. Trimming left V 2 bases short and J 2 bases short, with 13 bases between. This CDR3 comprises 15 residues. The CDR3 DNA sequence: TGTGCCATCAGTGAGCCCCATGGTTTTACCTACGAGCAGTACTTC. This codes for CAISEPHGFTYEQYF.

This clonotype showed up many times. V usage is TRBV5-6 and J usage is TRBJ1-4; D is ambiguous. V lost 2 bases and J lost 0, with 5 bases in between. CDR1 SGHDT and CDR2 YYEEEE come from the germline V gene. The CDR3 has 14 residues. The CDR3 is CASSLVATNEKLFF. The DNA for the CDR3 is TGTGCCAGCAGCTTAGTTGCAACTAATGAAAAACTGTTTTTT.

This clonotype was seen ten or more times. This chain joins TRBV29-1 and TRBJ2-7; 7 bases line up with TRBD1. Looked up from germline, CDR1 is SQVTM and CDR2 is ANQGSEA. With V trimmed by 5 bases and J by 6 bases, 13 bases remained unmatched. CDR3 length: 14 residues. The CDR3 DNA sequence: TGCAGCGTTCTCGCTCGACAGGGCCTGACCGAGCAGTACTTC. Its translation is CSVLARQGLTEQYF.

In its sample, this clonotype was seen many times. The V gene is TRBV20-1, the J gene TRBJ1-4, with a tentative D call TRBD1 (6 bases). The CDR3 loop spans 13 amino acids. Deletions cut 7 bases from V and 5 bases from J, with 14 bases between. Germline loops: CDR1 DFQATT, CDR2 SNEGSKA (reference sequence). The CDR3 DNA reads as TGCAGTGTGACGGGACATCTAAATGAAAAACTGTTTTTT. It yields the protein CSVTGHLNEKLFF.

This clonotype was counted ten times or more. The V call is TRBV28, the J call TRBJ2-7; 8 nucleotides agree with TRBD2. The ends lost 3 bases at V and 2 bases at J; junction bases unmatched: 6. This CDR3 has 15 residues. The germline V gene encodes CDR1 MDHEN and CDR2 SYDVKM. In nucleotides, the CDR3 is TGTGCCAGCAGTTTCGCGGGGGGCTCGACCTACGAGCAGTACTTC. It codes for CASSFAGGSTYEQYF.

This clonotype was recorded at least ten times. V is TRBV7-9 and J is TRBJ1-4; D gene ambiguous. The CDR3 extends over 13 amino acids. V lost 6 bases and J 6 bases, leaving 11 bases between the germline ends. CDR1 is SEHNR, CDR2 FQNEAQ, per germline (reference sequence). This chain's CDR3 is CASRSSSDEKLFF. The DNA for the CDR3 is TGTGCCAGCAGAAGTAGCTCGGATGAAAAACTGTTTTTT.

In this sample, this clonotype turned up many times. The chain uses TRBV7-9 and TRBJ2-1; D gene unclear. The length of the CDR3 is 16 residues. Germline V CDR1 and CDR2: SEHNR, FQNEAQ (reference sequence). Between the trimmed V and J ends, which lost 2 bases and 0 bases, there was a span of 11 bases. The CDR3 sequence is CASSLQGISSYNEQFF. CDR3 DNA sequence: TGTGCCAGCAGCTTACAAGGGATAAGCTCCTACAATGAGCAGTTCTTC.

This clonotype was counted many times. CDR3 region: CATSSANQPQHF. CDR3 in DNA: TGTGCCACCAGCAGCGCGAATCAGCCCCAGCATTTT. This chain uses TRBV15 with TRBJ1-5; no clear D gene. V shed 3 bases and J shed 4 bases, with 4 bases lying between them. Germline V CDR1 and CDR2: LNHNV, YYDKDF (reference sequence). This CDR3 comprises 12 residues.